A single sample is the source of the 4 T cell receptor beta chains below, sequenced in a study of Ad26.COV2.S vaccination and SARS-CoV-2 variants. Described treatment: some 19 received Ad26.COV2.S at low or high dose, single or two shots; 5 received placebo; per-sample allocation not given. Sampling was done on day 63 after the first vaccine or placebo injection. The repertoire was sequenced with immunoSEQ multiplex PCR; TCRdb's copy has only in-frame clones and lacks some. Of 350,000 to 450,000 clones listed, around 91% are singletons. The sample was peripheral blood, taken in a trial of Ad26.COV2.S vaccine versus placebo. These receptors originate from a person between 18 and 59 years old who received the Ad26.COV2.S COVID-19 vaccine or a placebo.

The gene calls are TRBV9 and TRBJ2-6, with 7 bases that match TRBD1. CDR1 and CDR2 (germline): SGDLS, YYNGEE. Trimming removed 3 bases from V and 0 bases from J; junction bases left unmatched: 9. The CDR3 consists of 18 residues. The DNA for the CDR3 is TGTGCCAGCAGCGCACGACAGGGCCAAATCTCTGGGGCCAACGTCCTGACTTTC. As protein: CASSARQGQISGANVLTF. Based on the CDR3 plus reference TRBV9 and TRBJ2-6, the full variable domain is DSGVTQTPKHLITATGQRVTLRCSPRSGDLSVYWYQQSLDQGLQFLIQYYNGEERAKGNILERFSAQQFPDLHSELNLSSLELGDSALYFCASSARQGQISGANVLTFGAGSRLTVL.

The chain combines TRBV29-1 with TRBJ1-5, with 12 bases aligning to TRBD1. V shed 4 bases, J shed 7 bases, and the junction held 5 bases outside the gene matches. CDR1 and CDR2 (germline): SQVTM, ANQGSEA. CDR3 size: 14 residues. CDR3 sequence: CSVGDRGLGQPQHF. CDR3 coding DNA: TGCAGCGTTGGGGACAGGGGGCTTGGGCAGCCCCAGCATTTT.

This chain links TRBV12-3 or TRBV12-4 with TRBJ2-3, with D unresolved. This CDR3 region has 13 residues. The V end was cut by 2 bases, the J end by 1 base, with 4 bases between. The CDR3 DNA sequence: TGTGCCAGCAGTTTAAGGGGCACAGATACGCAGTATTTT. This translates into CASSLRGTDTQYF.

V and J are TRBV7-9 and TRBJ1-2; D possibly corresponds to TRBD1 (5 bases). Germline-derived CDR1 and CDR2 are SEHNR and FQNEAQ (reference sequence). Trimming left V 6 bases short and J 2 bases short, with 13 bases between. CDR3 length equals 14 residues. The CDR3 reads CASSLGPINYGYTF. The CDR3 DNA is TGTGCCAGCAGTTTGGGGCCCATCAACTATGGCTACACCTTC.